A single sample is the source of the 10 T cell receptor beta chains below, sequenced in a study of CD8+ T cells in alopecia areata. Treatment noted: oral pan-JAK inhibitor, 5-10 mg twice daily. The sequencing template was cDNA reverse transcribed from extracted RNA. Some clones are missing from TCRdb's copy, which holds only in-frame ones; the method was immunoSEQ multiplex PCR. The sample includes 180,000 or so clones, about 53% of them seen just once. The material sequenced was CD8+ T cells sorted from blood, taken at week 24, from a patient treated with tofacitinib. Every receptor here comes from a human donor with alopecia areata.

This clone appeared a few times. The J gene is TRBJ1-1, the V gene TRBV2; the D gene is possibly TRBD1 (5 bases). Trimming took 8 bases from V and 8 from J, leaving 6 bases between them. CDR3 size: 9 residues. Germline CDR1 and CDR2: SNHLY and FYNNEI. In nucleotides, the CDR3 is TGTGCCAGCGGGACGGAAGCTTTCTTT. This gives the protein CASGTEAFF.

The V and J genes are TRBV6-5 and TRBJ2-2, with D possibly being TRBD1 (6 bases). CDR3 length: 12 residues. The germline CDR1 and CDR2 sequences are MNHEY and SVGAGI. The ends were cut back, 7 bases at V and 6 bases at J, with 9 bases in the middle. The CDR3 coding sequence is TGTGCCAGCACCAACAGGGCCGGGGAGCTGTTTTTT. It yields the protein CASTNRAGELFF.

In this sample, this clone turned up a few times. The chain employs TRBV30 and TRBJ1-6; 12 bases fit TRBD1. Trimming took 2 bases from V and 11 from J; bases not matched to a gene: 13. CDR1 is GTSNPN, CDR2 SVGIG, per germline (reference sequence). The CDR3 runs 17 residues. CDR3 amino acids: CAWSSPARDRGRAPLHF. DNA of the CDR3: TGTGCCTGGAGTTCGCCGGCCCGGGACAGGGGGCGGGCACCCCTCCACTTT.

V and J are TRBV29-1 and TRBJ1-2; D possibly corresponds to TRBD1 (5 bases). The CDR3 has 11 amino acids. Germline-derived CDR1 and CDR2 are SQVTM and ANQGSEA. Trimming removed 7 bases at V and 6 bases at J, with 12 bases between. For the CDR3, the DNA is TGCAGCGGCCGGGACCGTAATGGCTACACCTTC. Translated, it gives CSGRDRNGYTF.

This clone was found once. CDR3 sequence (DNA): TGTGCCAGCAGCGTTGCCACTGAAGCTTTCTTT. Protein sequence: CASSVATEAFF. V usage is TRBV5-6 and J usage is TRBJ1-1; D gene ambiguous. Germline CDR1 and CDR2: SGHDT and YYEEEE. This CDR3 comprises 11 residues. Trimming left V 4 bases short and J 4 bases short, with 5 bases between.

The chain uses TRBV19 and TRBJ2-7; no reliable D call. Trimming left V 3 bases short and J 5 bases short, with 8 bases between. Germline CDR1 LNHDA, CDR2 SQIVND (reference sequence). The CDR3 consists of 12 residues. The CDR3 DNA reads TGTGCCAGTAGTATGGGCGAGGACGAGCAGTACTTC. Protein sequence: CASSMGEDEQYF.

Here the CDR3 DNA reads TGCGCCAGCAGTGAGTCAACAGGGGCTTACGAGCAGTACTTC. It specifies CASSESTGAYEQYF. The rearrangement uses TRBV10-2 and TRBJ2-7; 7 bases match TRBD1. CDR3 length: 14 amino acids. After removal of 0 bases from V and 4 bases from J, the junction contained 3 bases not matched to a gene. Germline CDR1 WSHSY, CDR2 SAAADI.

The rearrangement joins TRBV29-1 to TRBJ1-2; D is unresolved. The CDR3 is made up of 16 amino acids. Germline CDR1 SQVTM, CDR2 ANQGSEA. V lost 3 bases, J lost 0 bases, and 17 bases lay in between. The chain's CDR3 is CSVDLSQDGPNYGYTF. The DNA of the CDR3 is TGCAGCGTTGATCTCTCCCAAGACGGACCTAACTATGGCTACACCTTC.

The rearrangement links TRBV15 to TRBJ1-1; perhaps TRBD1 as D (6 bases). Germline V gives CDR1 LNHNV, CDR2 YYDKDF (reference sequence). CDR3 size: 13 residues. V shed 1 base and J shed 7 bases, with 10 bases lying between them. In nucleotides, the CDR3 is TGTGCCACCAGCAGAGCGAAACAGGGTGAAGCTTTCTTT. Translating it yields CATSRAKQGEAFF.

This chain connects TRBV9 to TRBJ1-3, with 8 bases identical to TRBD1. The V segment lost 3 bases and the J segment 0 bases; nucleotides outside the gene matches: 5. Germline-derived CDR1 and CDR2 are SGDLS and YYNGEE. The CDR3 contains 16 residues. The CDR3 bases are TGTGCCAGCAGCGGGACAGGGAGCGTCTCTGGAAACACCATATATTTT. Its protein is CASSGTGSVSGNTIYF.